The next 2 T cell receptor beta chains were all read from a single sample in a study of CD8 T cells in Susac syndrome. The RNA input was roughly 0.5 to 1 ug, and it was reverse transcribed with random hexamers. TCRdb itself ran the immunoSEQ multiplex PCR reads through MiXCR, one entry per CDR3 protein. The sample has tens of thousands of distinct CDR3 sequences, approximately 95% seen once. What was sequenced was CD8+ T cells from PBMCs. Receptors originate from a human donor with Susac syndrome.

The chain has TRBV12-3 or TRBV12-4 and TRBJ2-7, with a weak D call TRBD2 (6 bases). The V end lost 5 bases, the J end lost 3 bases, and 14 bases lay between the germline ends. This CDR3 has 14 residues. CDR3 residues: CASSPRRVLYEQYF. The CDR3 DNA follows: TGTGCCAGCAGTCCCCGGAGGGTGCTCTACGAGCAGTACTTC.

The V call is TRBV5-1, the J call TRBJ1-4; 7 bases map to TRBD1. Germline CDR1 is SGHRS and CDR2 is YFSETQ. The CDR3 extends over 15 amino acids. The ends lost 0 bases at V and 5 bases at J; junction bases unmatched: 4. In DNA, the CDR3 is TGCGCCAGCAGCTTGGAGGGACAGAGAAATGAAAAACTGTTTTTT. This sequence encodes CASSLEGQRNEKLFF.